This record concerns one TCR beta chain sequence. Its antigen is unknown. This sample stems from a study of T cell responses to AZD1222 COVID-19 vaccine. Across the study: Analyses pooled second doses at about 4 or about 12 weeks.

This CDR3 contains 13 residues. With 5 bases removed from V and 5 bases from J, the gap between germline ends came to 10 bases. The germline CDR1 and CDR2 sequences are LNHDA and SQIVND (reference sequence). The data were produced by immunoSEQ multiplex PCR, yet TCRdb's version contains in-frame clones alone and is incomplete. The profile shows about 150,000 clones, approximately 90% of them singletons. Findings and caveats of the study: After the peak T cell response, and only then, were repertoires sampled. As reported, nearly half of all spike-specific TCRs target variant regions that are unmutated.

The TCR sequence derives from an adult in good health. This specimen consisted of peripheral blood, obtained on day 0 of AZD1222 vaccination. The chain links TRBV19 to TRBJ1-5; D is uncertain. CDR3 in amino acids: CASSPSVYQPQHF. The CDR3 region has the DNA TGTGCCAGTAGTCCCTCCGTCTATCAGCCCCAGCATTTT.